The present T cell receptor beta chain was sequenced within a study of OX40 agonist ivuxolimab in advanced cancers. Study-wide context: Males comprised approximately 81% of the group, whose mean age was approximately 61 years (range about 20 to 79).

This table comes from immunoSEQ multiplex PCR, and its TCRdb copy is limited to in-frame clones, with some not included. This repertoire shows 60,000 or so clones, 85% found once; its top ten account for 3.7%. Study observations and caveats: The mean number of expanded clones was higher in CD8+ T cells than in CD4+.

Remarks on this clone: No antigen is known for it.

Germline V gives CDR1 WSHSY, CDR2 SAAADI. The CDR3 is 15 residues long. With V trimmed by 6 bases and J by 3 bases, 6 bases remained unmatched. The V call is TRBV10-2, the J call TRBJ2-7; 12 positions match TRBD2. This sample comprised CD4+ or CD8+ T cells sorted from blood, obtained in a trial of the OX40 agonist ivuxolimab. The sequence derives from an adult with an advanced solid tumor such as melanoma, head and neck, liver or kidney cancer. For the CDR3, the DNA is TGCGCCAGCAGGGGGACTAGCGGGCAAATCTACGAGCAGTACTTC. As protein: CASRGTSGQIYEQYF.